Listed below are T cell receptor beta chains from one sample, sequenced in a study of cytomegalovirus exposure and HLA in healthy donors. Clones were sequenced by immunoSEQ multiplex PCR, and TCRdb holds only the in-frame ones, with some missing. Of about 160,000 clones detected, around 76% appear once; the ten largest clones hold over 6%. Sequencing used PBMCs. These TCRs come from a middle-aged man in good health and CMV-seropositive. CDR3s include the opening cysteine and the closing phenylalanine or tryptophan. A D gene is named only where the DNA matches it firmly. Size values are once, few and many counts, or a class for expanded clones, and some rows have none.

CDR3 DNA	CDR3 protein	V gene	D gene	J gene	clone size
TGTGCCAGCTCCCGAAACCGGGTAGAGACCCAGTACTTC	CASSRNRVETQYF	TRBV18	-	TRBJ2-5	-
TGTGCCAGCAGCCGGGACTCTACCGGCAATGAGCAGTTCTTC	CASSRDSTGNEQFF	TRBV11-3	-	TRBJ2-1	-
TGTGCCAGTAGTATAGATGGGGCAGGTCTTCCCTACGAGCAGTACTTC	CASSIDGAGLPYEQYF	TRBV19	-	TRBJ2-7	-
TGTGCCAGCAGCAAGACTAGCGGCCTCACCGGGGAGCTGTTTTTT	CASSKTSGLTGELFF	TRBV11-3	TRBD2	TRBJ2-2	few
TGCGCCAGCAGCTTGGGGGACAGGGCAGGCTCCTACGAGCAGTACTTC	CASSLGDRAGSYEQYF	TRBV5-1	TRBD1	TRBJ2-7	-
TGTGCCAGCAGCCCAGGACAGGGTATTTGGAATCAGCCCCAGCATTTT	CASSPGQGIWNQPQHF	TRBV11-2	TRBD1	TRBJ1-5	-
TGTGCCAGCGGGCGGGGGGCGGACTATGGCTACACCTTC	CASGRGADYGYTF	TRBV9	-	TRBJ1-2	-
TGTGCCACGAAGGACAGGGACAACACTGAAGCTTTCTTT	CATKDRDNTEAFF	TRBV10-3	TRBD1	TRBJ1-1	-
TGTGCCAGCAGTTTATGGGCTCCAAGCCCGCAAAACATTCAGTACTTC	CASSLWAPSPQNIQYF	TRBV27	-	TRBJ2-4	few
TGTGCCAGCTCACCTGCAGCGGGGCCCTCCACAGATACGCAGTATTTT	CASSPAAGPSTDTQYF	TRBV18	TRBD2	TRBJ2-3	few
TGTGCCAGCATTTTAGGAGGGATGAACACCGGGGAGCTGTTTTTT	CASILGGMNTGELFF	TRBV6-1	-	TRBJ2-2	-
TGTGCCAGCAGCTTACGGTCCTCGGGGGGGCCGAGGGAGCAGTACTTC	CASSLRSSGGPREQYF	TRBV7-6	TRBD2	TRBJ2-7	-
TGTGCCAGCACCGGGACAGCGATCTACGAGCAGTACTTC	CASTGTAIYEQYF	TRBV2	TRBD1	TRBJ2-7	-
TGTGCCAGCATCCTGGACGGGGATTATACGCAGTATTTT	CASILDGDYTQYF	TRBV7-2	-	TRBJ2-3	-
TGTGCCATCAGTGAGACCGACAGGGGGGCTGAAGCTTTCTTT	CAISETDRGAEAFF	TRBV10-3	TRBD1	TRBJ1-1	once
TGTGCCAGCAGCCCCCTGGGACTAGCGGTTCCCGGGGAGCAGTACTTC	CASSPLGLAVPGEQYF	TRBV7-2	TRBD2	TRBJ2-7	-
TGTGCCAGCAAAATTTGGGGGCAGGGAGGCAATCAGCCCCAGCATTTT	CASKIWGQGGNQPQHF	TRBV19	-	TRBJ1-5	many
TGTGCCAGCTCACCGCTAGGCTCTATGTCGCAGTATTTT	CASSPLGSMSQYF	TRBV18	-	TRBJ2-3	-
TGTGCCAGCAACCGGGACAGCTCCTATGGCTACACCTTC	CASNRDSSYGYTF	TRBV6-5	TRBD1	TRBJ1-2	few
TGTGCCAGCAGCCCGGGCGGGGGCACTGAAGCTTTCTTT	CASSPGGGTEAFF	TRBV4-2	-	TRBJ1-1	once
TGTGCCAGCAGTGAAGGAGGGTACTCCTACGAGCAGTACTTC	CASSEGGYSYEQYF	TRBV25-1	-	TRBJ2-7	-
TGTGCCAGCAGACAGGGACAGATCAATCAGCCCCAGCATTTT	CASRQGQINQPQHF	TRBV6-5	TRBD1	TRBJ1-5	-
TGCGCCAGCAGCTTGGCCGGCGAGGGCTACGAGCAGTACTTC	CASSLAGEGYEQYF	TRBV5-1	-	TRBJ2-7	-
TGTGCCAGTAGTATGGGACAAACTTACCAAGAGACCCAGTACTTC	CASSMGQTYQETQYF	TRBV19	-	TRBJ2-5	-
TGTGCCAGCAGTTACTCAGGGACAGGGGGCTCCTACGAGCAGTACTTC	CASSYSGTGGSYEQYF	TRBV6-5	TRBD1	TRBJ2-7	once
TGTGCCAGCAGTTTCTCTGGGCAGACCGGTAGTCCCCAGCATTTT	CASSFSGQTGSPQHF	TRBV6-5	-	TRBJ1-5	once
TGCGCCAGCAGCTTGGGTACGGGGAGTAGCAATCAGCCCCAGCATTTT	CASSLGTGSSNQPQHF	TRBV5-1	-	TRBJ1-5	-
TGTGCCAGCAGCTTACGGGGAAATGAGCAGTTCTTC	CASSLRGNEQFF	TRBV13	-	TRBJ2-1	-
TGTGCCAGCAGTCCCGCAGCGTCCTACGAGCAGTACTTC	CASSPAASYEQYF	TRBV6-5	-	TRBJ2-7	few
TGTGCCAGTAAGAGGGACAGGAGCTCCTACGAGCAGTACTTC	CASKRDRSSYEQYF	TRBV19	TRBD1	TRBJ2-7	-
TGTGCCACCCCCCGGGGGGGTGGCACCGGGGAGCTGTTTTTT	CATPRGGGTGELFF	TRBV6-6	TRBD2	TRBJ2-2	-
TGCGCCAGCAGCCAAGAAACGCCGGTGAACACTGAAGCTTTCTTT	CASSQETPVNTEAFF	TRBV4-3	-	TRBJ1-1	once
TGTGCCAGCAGTCAACCCGGGGGGGATTCACCCCTCCACTTT	CASSQPGGDSPLHF	TRBV6-5	-	TRBJ1-6	-
TGTGCCACCAGCAGAGAAGGCGGGGGGAGCTCCTACAATGAGCAGTTCTTC	CATSREGGGSSYNEQFF	TRBV15	TRBD2	TRBJ2-1	-
TGTGCCAGCAGTTACGGTTACAGGGGACACACTGAAGCTTTCTTT	CASSYGYRGHTEAFF	TRBV6-6	TRBD1	TRBJ1-1	few
TGCGCCAGCAGCCATACGACAGGGGCCGGTGAGCAGTTCTTC	CASSHTTGAGEQFF	TRBV4-3	TRBD1	TRBJ2-1	-
TGTGCCATCAGTTCACTGGACAGGTTGGACACCGGGGAGCTGTTTTTT	CAISSLDRLDTGELFF	TRBV10-3	TRBD1	TRBJ2-2	-
TGCGCCAGCAGCTTAGGGGGCGTGAACACCGGGGAGCTGTTTTTT	CASSLGGVNTGELFF	TRBV5-1	TRBD1	TRBJ2-2	-
TGTGCCAGCAGTCTGGACAGTGGGAATTCACCCCTCCACTTT	CASSLDSGNSPLHF	TRBV7-3	-	TRBJ1-6	few
TGTGCCAGCAGCGCCCGCGGGGCGGCCGAAAAACTGTTTTTT	CASSARGAAEKLFF	TRBV14	-	TRBJ1-4	-
TGTGCCAGCAGCCAAGATCGGGGGGGGTTTCGGGGCTACACCTTC	CASSQDRGGFRGYTF	TRBV14	-	TRBJ1-2	-